The TCR beta chain described here comes from a study of T cells in Graves' hyperthyroidism and ophthalmopathy. Looking at the study overall: Peripheral blood samples were taken at initial diagnosis, prior to any treatment.

It was RNA transcripts that yielded the amplified TCR beta CDR3 regions. HTBI primers were used for first-round RT-PCR of the TCR CDR3. MiXCR was run by TCRdb on the multiplex PCR reads, yielding one entry per CDR3 protein. The top ten clones hold roughly 8.2% of a sample with roughly 290,000 distinct CDR3 sequences, approximately 13% of them seen once. This clonotype was seen a handful of times. Each diagnosis was grounded in clinical symptoms, serum thyroxine and TRAb, thyroid ultrasound, and orbital computed tomography. The PBMCs were taken from under 12 ml of fresh peripheral blood. This CDR3 has 20 residues. Germline trimming cut 3 bases from V and 3 bases from J; bases unmatched to any gene: 17. The germline CDR1 and CDR2 sequences are KGHDR and SFDVKD.

Sequencing was done on a sample of blood. The TCR originated in a woman in her thirties or forties with Graves' hyperthyroidism. The chain uses TRBV24-1 and TRBJ1-5, with 9 bases matching TRBD1. The CDR3 loop is CATSDPRLETGGSDNQPQHF. DNA for the CDR3: TGTGCCACCAGTGATCCCCGGCTGGAGACAGGGGGAAGCGACAATCAGCCCCAGCATTTT.